What follows are 20 T cell receptor beta chains derived from one specimen sequenced in a study of blood T cells in healthy people across ages. The second PCR ran about 6 to 12 cycles with a sample-barcoded 5' primer and J-beta primers. Each CDR3 protein is one row after TCRdb ran MiXCR on the 5' RACE reads. The table has approximately 810,000 distinct CDR3 sequences, more than 25% seen once. Sequenced: blood. The receptor set was obtained from a woman of 80 years or more in good health.

The sample holds many counts of this clonotype. This chain links TRBV6-2 or TRBV6-3 with TRBJ1-2, with D unclear. V lost 2 bases to trimming and J lost 4 bases, with 14 bases between them. The CDR3 extends over 15 amino acids. Germline CDR1 and CDR2: MNHEY and SVGEGT. The CDR3 nucleotides read TGTGCCAGCAGTTACGGGATCTCGGGGTCCTATGGCTACACCTTC. Amino acids: CASSYGISGSYGYTF.

At least ten counts were recorded for this clonotype. The rearrangement joins TRBV7-2 to TRBJ1-1; D gene unclear. V lost 1 base and J lost 4, with 13 bases in between. CDR1 SGHTA and CDR2 FQGNSA come from the germline V gene. CDR3 size: 15 residues. Here the CDR3 DNA reads TGTGCCAGCAGCTTAGGCCAAAGTCTTGGCACTGAAGCTTTCTTT. It specifies CASSLGQSLGTEAFF.

This clonotype is classed as large. This sequence joins TRBV12-3 or TRBV12-4 and TRBJ2-3, with D uncertain. V lost 3 bases, J lost 0 bases, and 10 bases lay in between. This CDR3 is 15 amino acids long. The CDR3 coding sequence is TGTGCCAGCAGTTTCGGCAGCCCTAGCACAGATACGCAGTATTTT. Amino acid sequence: CASSFGSPSTDTQYF.

The rearrangement uses TRBV28 and TRBJ2-1; possible D gene TRBD2, 7 bases. The last part of the DNA fits TRBJ2-7 better; the J call may be wrong. CDR3 length: 14 amino acids. CDR1 MDHEN and CDR2 SYDVKM come from the germline V gene. The CDR3 region is CASRWGGSYNEQYF. The CDR3 DNA follows: TGTGCCAGCAGATGGGGGGGCTCCTACAATGAGCAGTACTTC.

The sample holds many counts of this clonotype. The J gene is TRBJ2-7, the V gene TRBV24-1; D remains ambiguous. V gave up 4 bases and J gave up 5 bases, with 17 bases separating them. This CDR3 comprises 15 residues. Germline values: CDR1 KGHDR, CDR2 SFDVKD. For the CDR3, the DNA is TGTGCCACCAGTGACCCCCAAGGAAAGTCAAACGAGCAGTACTTC. It codes for CATSDPQGKSNEQYF.

The chain uses TRBV3-1 and TRBJ1-1, with 7 bases that match TRBD1. Germline loops: CDR1 LGHDT, CDR2 YNNKEL (reference sequence). V dropped 2 bases and J dropped 3; count of bases not matched to a gene: 3. This CDR3 has 14 amino acids. The CDR3 nucleotides read TGTGCCAGCAGCCAATTAGGGGGCGACACTGAAGCTTTCTTT. Its translation: CASSQLGGDTEAFF. The full variable domain, rest sourced from reference TRBV3-1 and TRBJ1-1, is DTAVSQTPKYLVTQMGNDKSIKCEQNLGHDTMYWYKQDSKKFLKIMFSYNNKELIINETVPNRFSPKSPDKAHLNLHINSLELGDSAVYFCASSQLGGDTEAFFGQGTRLTVV.

Ten or more counts support this clonotype. V gene TRBV7-2 combines with J gene TRBJ2-1, with D unclear. The CDR3 runs 15 residues. With 5 bases removed from V and 8 bases from J, the gap between germline ends came to 19 bases. Germline CDR1 reads SGHTA; CDR2 reads FQGNSA. The CDR3 sequence is CASSPSADPWDEQFF. For the CDR3, the DNA is TGTGCCAGCAGCCCCAGCGCGGACCCCTGGGATGAGCAGTTCTTC. Complete variable domain (other parts from reference TRBV7-2 and TRBJ2-1): GAGVSQSPSNKVTEKGKDVELRCDPISGHTALYWYRQSLGQGLEFLIYFQGNSAPDKSGLPSDRFSAERTGGSVSTLTIQRTQQEDSAVYLCASSPSADPWDEQFFGPGTRLTVL.

This chain connects TRBV10-3 to TRBJ1-2, with 11 nucleotides matching TRBD1. V was clipped by 10 bases and J by 0 bases; unmatched bases: 16. The germline gives CDR1 ENHRY, CDR2 SYGVKD. This CDR3 has 18 residues. CDR3 region: CASRKDRGRELSNYGYTF. The DNA of the CDR3 is TGTGCCAGCCGAAAGGACAGGGGGCGCGAATTGTCTAACTATGGCTACACCTTC.

This clonotype has just a few counts. V is TRBV5-1 and J is TRBJ2-2; D is unclear. In germline, CDR1 is SGHRS, CDR2 YFSETQ. This CDR3 contains 15 residues. V dropped 4 bases and J dropped 9 bases, with 19 bases sitting between them. The CDR3 nucleotides are TGCGCCAGCAGCCTCCTCGTAGGCCCCAGCTGGGAGCTGTTTTTT. Translating it yields CASSLLVGPSWELFF.

This chain joins TRBV6-6 and TRBJ1-2; D unresolved. CDR1 is MNHNY, CDR2 SVGAGI, per germline (reference sequence). Trimming left V 2 bases short and J 7 bases short, with 11 bases between. This CDR3 has 13 amino acids. The CDR3: CASSYEGYSGYTF. The CDR3 DNA reads TGTGCCAGCAGTTACGAAGGGTATAGTGGCTACACCTTC.

This clonotype was counted a few times. The chain couples TRBV28 to TRBJ1-2; D unclear. V lost 6 bases, J lost 5 bases, and 13 bases lay in between. Germline V gene lookup returns CDR1 MDHEN and CDR2 SYDVKM. The CDR3 runs 13 residues. The DNA for the CDR3 is TGTGCCAGCAGAATGGACGATAATTATGGCTACACCTTC. Protein: CASRMDDNYGYTF.

The gene calls are TRBV6-5 and TRBJ1-1; D is perhaps TRBD1 (6 bases). The CDR3 is made up of 14 amino acids. Deletions cut 2 bases from V and 6 bases from J, with 13 bases between. CDR1 is MNHEY, CDR2 SVGAGI, per germline. For the CDR3, the DNA is TGTGCCAGCAGTTACAGGGGGGGTAATGCTGAAGCTTTCTTT. It codes for CASSYRGGNAEAFF.

This clonotype was detected many times. A clone one base away is much larger, so this may be a read error. The chain employs TRBV12-3 or TRBV12-4 and TRBJ2-7; D is unresolved. Deletions cut 2 bases from V and 7 bases from J, with 15 bases between. The CDR3 has 14 residues. CDR3 DNA: TGTGCCAGCAGTTTAACGCGGATATACAATGAGCAGTACTTC. This encodes CASSLTRIYNEQYF.

CDR3 protein: CSVQLGRNTGELFF. The DNA of the CDR3 is TGCAGCGTCCAACTAGGGCGGAACACCGGGGAGCTGTTTTTT. This chain links TRBV29-1 with TRBJ2-2, with D tentatively TRBD2 (5 bases). Trimming took off 6 bases at V and 1 base at J, with 12 bases between the two ends. The CDR3 runs to 14 residues. From germline, CDR1 is SQVTM and CDR2 ANQGSEA.

This clonotype was counted only a few times. This may come from a read error, since a much larger clone is one base off. The V gene is TRBV10-3, the J gene TRBJ1-2, with D unresolved. The CDR3 runs 12 residues. Germline V lookup: CDR1 ENHRY, CDR2 SYGVKD. Deletions cut 6 bases from V and 3 bases from J, with 8 bases between. CDR3 bases: TGTGCCATCAGAGGACGGGACTATGGCTACACCTTC. It encodes CAIRGRDYGYTF.

In the case of this clonotype: Just one base apart from a much larger clone, this may be a read error. The chain recombines TRBV24-1 with TRBJ2-1; TRBD2 agrees at 10 bases. TRBJ2-7 explains the end of the DNA better; the J call may be wrong. CDR1 is KGHDR, CDR2 SFDVKD, per germline. The CDR3 is made up of 17 amino acids. CDR3 in amino acids: CATSDLPGASGGNEQYF. The CDR3 coding sequence is TGTGCCACCAGTGATTTACCCGGGGCTAGCGGGGGCAATGAGCAGTACTTC.

This clonotype has a count of ten or more. The gene calls are TRBV7-9 and TRBJ2-5; D not certain. In germline, CDR1 is SEHNR, CDR2 FQNEAQ (reference sequence). The CDR3 totals 12 residues. The ends were cut back, 3 bases at V and 5 bases at J, with 7 bases in the middle. The CDR3 nucleotides read TGTGCCAGCAGCTTTACTGGCGAGACCCAGTACTTC. Its translation is CASSFTGETQYF.

This clonotype was seen a few times. This chain uses TRBV5-1 with TRBJ2-2; tentative D call: TRBD2 (5 bases). Trimming stripped 5 bases from V and 2 bases from J, with 16 bases between. The V gene's germline CDR1 is SGHRS and CDR2 YFSETQ. The CDR3 is made up of 16 amino acids. CDR3 nucleotide sequence: TGCGCCAGCAGAGGTAACGCGGGTCCTAACACCGGGGAGCTGTTTTTT. Amino acid sequence: CASRGNAGPNTGELFF. The entire variable domain, with the rest obtained from reference TRBV5-1 and TRBJ2-2, is as follows: KAGVTQTPRYLIKTRGQQVTLSCSPISGHRSVSWYQQTPGQGLQFLFEYFSETQRNKGNFPGRFSGRQFSNSRSEMNVSTLELGDSALYLCASRGNAGPNTGELFFGEGSRLTVL.

This clonotype occurred once. The rearrangement uses TRBV29-1 and TRBJ2-1; D call uncertain. The CDR3 covers 13 residues. Per germline, CDR1 SQVTM and CDR2 ANQGSEA. The ends were cut back, 8 bases at V and 4 bases at J, with 15 bases in the middle. The CDR3 DNA is TGCAGCATGACTGGACCCAAATACAATGAGCAGTTCTTC. This encodes CSMTGPKYNEQFF.

This clonotype turned up a few times. This chain links TRBV9 with TRBJ1-4; D may be TRBD1 (5 bases). This CDR3 is 15 amino acids long. The V end lost 4 bases, the J end lost 8 bases, and 18 bases lay between the germline ends. Germline values: CDR1 SGDLS, CDR2 YYNGEE. The DNA for the CDR3 is TGTGCCAGCAGCCCGGGGGATGGAAGTGGAGAAAAACTGTTTTTT. Its protein is CASSPGDGSGEKLFF.